What follows are 13 T cell receptor beta chains derived from one specimen sequenced in a study of cytomegalovirus exposure and HLA in healthy donors. Researchers ran the PCR with 60 Vbeta and 13 Jbeta primers. Libraries were prepared by immunoSEQ multiplex PCR; TCRdb keeps only in-frame clonotypes and omits some of them. This repertoire shows 100,000 or so clones, about 16% found once; its top ten account for more than 0.8%. Sequencing was carried out using PBMCs. These receptors were collected from a female donor in good health and CMV-seronegative.

The chain carries TRBV5-1 and TRBJ1-4; D ambiguous. CDR1 is SGHRS and CDR2 is YFSETQ in the germline V gene. CDR3 length: 14 amino acids. Trimming shortened V by 0 bases and J by 8 bases, and 11 bases separated the two germline ends. This CDR3 is CASSLAREAEKLFF. In nucleotides, the CDR3 is TGCGCCAGCAGCTTGGCACGCGAGGCCGAAAAACTGTTTTTT.

DNA of the CDR3: TGTGCCACCAGCAGAGGAGGGCTAGCGGCCAATGAGCAGTTCTTC. Its protein product is CATSRGGLAANEQFF. The rearrangement links TRBV15 to TRBJ2-1; TRBD2 agrees at 7 bases. Germline CDR1 LNHNV, CDR2 YYDKDF (reference sequence). The CDR3 contains 15 residues. V trimming: 1 base; J trimming: 6 bases; junction bases outside the gene matches: 6.

The chain links TRBV28 to TRBJ1-4, with 10 bases lining up with TRBD1. V gave up 6 bases and J gave up 5 bases; unmatched junction bases: 9. Germline V gene sequence: CDR1 MDHEN, CDR2 SYDVKM. The CDR3 extends over 16 amino acids. Here the CDR3 reads CASSRDRGRGNEKLFF. The DNA of the CDR3 is TGTGCCAGCAGCCGCGACAGGGGGCGCGGGAATGAAAAACTGTTTTTT.

The chain links TRBV5-1 to TRBJ2-7; D is possibly TRBD2 (6 bases). V was trimmed by 2 bases and J by 1 base, leaving 13 bases between them. CDR3 length: 15 amino acids. Germline V CDR1 and CDR2: SGHRS, YFSETQ. CDR3 DNA sequence: TGCGCCAGCAGCTTCGGGGGTACGTTGTCCTACGAGCAGTACTTC. It specifies CASSFGGTLSYEQYF.

Only a few counts were recorded for this clone. The chain uses TRBV7-9 and TRBJ1-1; a weak D match, TRBD1 (5 bases). The V gene lost 1 base and the J gene lost 10 bases, with 10 bases spanning the gap. CDR1 and CDR2 (germline): SEHNR, FQNEAQ (reference sequence). The CDR3 contains 12 residues. DNA for the CDR3: TGTGCCAGCAGCTTAGGGGGCGTCCGAGCTTTCTTT. Its translation: CASSLGGVRAFF.

This clone was seen only a few times. The gene calls are TRBV7-2 and TRBJ2-7; tentatively, D is TRBD2 (6 bases). Trimming removed 0 bases at V and 0 bases at J, with 9 bases between. CDR1 is SGHTA, CDR2 FQGNSA, per germline. The CDR3 is made up of 15 amino acids. CDR3 loop: CASSLARTTSYEQYF. The CDR3 nucleotides read TGTGCCAGCAGCTTAGCCAGGACTACCTCCTACGAGCAGTACTTC.

This sequence joins TRBV28 and TRBJ2-3; a possible D gene is TRBD2 (5 bases). The CDR3 sequence is 14 residues long. Germline values: CDR1 MDHEN, CDR2 SYDVKM. The V and J ends lost 10 bases and 2 bases respectively, with 16 bases between them. The CDR3 bases are TGTGCCACGGACGGAGGCCTCAACACAGATACGCAGTATTTT. Protein product: CATDGGLNTDTQYF.

This chain links TRBV13 with TRBJ1-2; D possibly corresponds to TRBD1 (5 bases). Trimming left V 6 bases short and J 6 bases short, with 14 bases between. The CDR3 spans 13 residues. The germline gives CDR1 PRHDT, CDR2 FYEKMQ (reference sequence). The CDR3 is CASSFLGADGYTF. DNA for the CDR3: TGTGCCAGCAGTTTCCTAGGGGCGGATGGCTACACCTTC.

The chain couples TRBV10-1 to TRBJ1-1; D not certain. The germline gives CDR1 WNHNN, CDR2 SYGVQD (reference sequence). There are 13 residues in the CDR3. V was shortened by 1 base and J by 0 bases, with 3 bases between the two germline ends. The CDR3 DNA reads as TGCGCCAGCAGTGAGTTAATGAACACTGAAGCTTTCTTT. Translated: CASSELMNTEAFF.

This rearrangement joins TRBV19 to TRBJ1-2; no firm D call. V was cut by 3 bases and J by 5 bases, with 13 bases left in between. Germline values: CDR1 LNHDA, CDR2 SQIVND (reference sequence). The CDR3 loop spans 14 amino acids. CDR3 coding DNA: TGTGCCAGTAGTATTGGCCGGCAGGCATATGGCTACACCTTC. Translating gives CASSIGRQAYGYTF.

V and J are TRBV6-1 and TRBJ1-5, with TRBD1 matching over 7 bases. The CDR3 covers 15 residues. Germline CDR1 MNHNS, CDR2 SASEGT. V lost 4 bases, J lost 6 bases, and 9 bases stayed unmatched. CDR3 sequence reads: CASSVGGGRSQPQHF. The CDR3 region has the DNA TGTGCCAGCAGTGTCGGAGGGGGCAGGAGTCAGCCCCAGCATTTT.

The chain couples TRBV19 to TRBJ1-1; unclear D gene. The length of the CDR3 is 16 residues. CDR1 and CDR2 from the germline V gene are LNHDA and SQIVND (reference sequence). The V end lost 9 bases, the J end lost 0 bases, and 20 bases lay between the germline ends. CDR3 nucleotide sequence: TGTGCCAGCTCCATTCGGAGGTTGGGGTTGAACACTGAAGCTTTCTTT. Protein sequence: CASSIRRLGLNTEAFF.

The J gene is TRBJ1-5, the V gene TRBV7-2; TRBD1 aligns across 10 bases. Germline loops: CDR1 SGHTA, CDR2 FQGNSA. The CDR3 contains 16 residues. With 1 base clipped from V and 6 bases from J, the junction kept 6 bases outside the gene matches. CDR3 bases: TGTGCCAGCAGCTTAGGGGCGGGACAGGGGAGTCAGCCCCAGCATTTT. Encoded protein: CASSLGAGQGSQPQHF.